This is a list of T cell receptor beta chains from one sample in a study of blood T cell repertoires in COVID-19. The assay was immunoSEQ multiplex PCR, and TCRdb's table has in-frame clones only and misses some. Here the sample spans around 300,000 clones, over 70% being singletons. The specimen was peripheral blood. Receptors were obtained from a man aged 25 to 40 with active or convalescent COVID-19. CDR3s include the opening cysteine and the closing phenylalanine or tryptophan. The order of the fields is CDR3 protein, CDR3 DNA, clone size, J gene, V gene, D gene. The D gene is left open where the match is weak. Clone size is shown for a subset of rows, as once, few, many or a class of expanded clone.

CDR3: CASSDGSSYNEQFF
DNA: TGTGCCAGCAGTGACGGGAGCTCCTACAATGAGCAGTTCTTC
size: few
J: TRBJ2-1
V: TRBV6-4
D: .

CDR3: CATRQNTGELFF
DNA: TGTGCCACCAGACAGAACACCGGGGAGCTGTTTTTT
size: once
J: TRBJ2-2
V: TRBV2
D: .

CDR3: CASSLSRTTDTQYF
DNA: TGTGCCAGCAGCTTAAGTAGAACCACAGATACGCAGTATTTT
size: .
J: TRBJ2-3
V: TRBV11-3
D: .

CDR3: CASSYGGVSDEQFF
DNA: TGTGCCAGCAGTTATGGCGGGGTTTCGGATGAGCAGTTCTTC
size: .
J: TRBJ2-1
V: TRBV6-2/TRBV6-3
D: .

CDR3: CASSIPPPGRPQHF
DNA: TGTGCCAGTAGTATACCCCCGCCGGGGAGGCCCCAGCATTTT
size: many
J: TRBJ1-5
V: TRBV19
D: .

CDR3: CASSPTGYTDTQYF
DNA: TGTGCCAGCAGCCCGACAGGATACACAGATACGCAGTATTTT
size: .
J: TRBJ2-3
V: TRBV7-2
D: .

CDR3: CASSFERGEQYF
DNA: TGTGCCAGCAGCTTTGAGCGAGGCGAGCAGTACTTC
size: few
J: TRBJ2-7
V: TRBV11-2
D: .

CDR3: CASSTELNSPLHF
DNA: TGTGCCAGCAGCACCGAGCTCAATTCACCCCTCCACTTT
size: .
J: TRBJ1-6
V: TRBV7-3
D: .

CDR3: CSGGGNTEAFF
DNA: TGCAGTGGGGGAGGGAACACTGAAGCTTTCTTT
size: .
J: TRBJ1-1
V: TRBV20-1
D: .

CDR3: CASSPGTGLYEQYF
DNA: TGCGCCAGCAGCCCCGGGACAGGTCTCTACGAGCAGTACTTC
size: .
J: TRBJ2-7
V: TRBV4-3
D: TRBD1

CDR3: CASSRQGTNEKLFF
DNA: TGTGCCAGCAGCCGACAGGGGACTAATGAAAAACTGTTTTTT
size: .
J: TRBJ1-4
V: TRBV5-4
D: TRBD1

CDR3: CASSLAGPTDTQYF
DNA: TGTGCCAGCAGTTTAGCGGGACCCACAGATACGCAGTATTTT
size: .
J: TRBJ2-3
V: TRBV6-5
D: TRBD2

CDR3: CASSPGLADTDTQYF
DNA: TGTGCCAGCAGCCCCGGACTAGCAGACACAGATACGCAGTATTTT
size: .
J: TRBJ2-3
V: TRBV4-2
D: TRBD2

CDR3: CASTSEGRLYNEQFF
DNA: TGTGCCAGCACAAGCGAAGGGAGGCTGTACAATGAGCAGTTCTTC
size: .
J: TRBJ2-1
V: TRBV6-5
D: .

CDR3: CASSAGTYNEQFF
DNA: TGTGCCAGCAGTGCTGGGACTTACAATGAGCAGTTCTTC
size: .
J: TRBJ2-1
V: TRBV6-4
D: .

CDR3: CASSLRTRGTEAFF
DNA: TGTGCCAGTAGTCTGAGGACAAGGGGGACTGAAGCTTTCTTT
size: few
J: TRBJ1-1
V: TRBV19
D: .

CDR3: CASSEGLGQVGGYTF
DNA: TGTGCCAGCAGTGAAGGGCTTGGCCAGGTCGGTGGCTACACCTTC
size: few
J: TRBJ1-2
V: TRBV2
D: .

CDR3: CASSSLLGDTGELFF
DNA: TGCGCCAGCAGCTCTCTTCTAGGGGACACCGGGGAGCTGTTTTTT
size: .
J: TRBJ2-2
V: TRBV5-1
D: .

CDR3: CASSLAPRSGSNEQYF
DNA: TGTGCCAGCAGCTTGGCCCCGAGGAGCGGGAGCAACGAGCAGTACTTC
size: .
J: TRBJ2-7
V: TRBV5-8
D: TRBD2

CDR3: CASSISRGLNTGELFF
DNA: TGTGCCAGTAGTATAAGCAGGGGCCTCAACACCGGGGAGCTGTTTTTT
size: once
J: TRBJ2-2
V: TRBV19
D: .

CDR3: CASSSEGGETQYF
DNA: TGTGCCAGCAGCTCGGAGGGCGGTGAGACCCAGTACTTC
size: .
J: TRBJ2-5
V: TRBV13
D: .

CDR3: CASSLGGQGLDEQYF
DNA: TGTGCCAGCAGCTTAGGGGGGCAGGGGTTGGACGAGCAGTACTTC
size: .
J: TRBJ2-7
V: TRBV11-2
D: .

CDR3: CASSPLPGTGNEQYF
DNA: TGTGCCAGCTCACCCCTACCCGGGACAGGGAACGAGCAGTACTTC
size: .
J: TRBJ2-7
V: TRBV18
D: TRBD1

CDR3: CASSEARGYEQYF
DNA: TGTGCCAGCAGTGAAGCCAGGGGGTACGAGCAGTACTTC
size: .
J: TRBJ2-7
V: TRBV6-1
D: TRBD1

CDR3: CASSMEGSGTVEYF
DNA: TGTGCCAGTAGTATGGAAGGGTCCGGGACAGTTGAGTACTTC
size: .
J: TRBJ2-4
V: TRBV19
D: TRBD1

CDR3: CASSQDPPGFF
DNA: TGCGCCAGCAGCCAAGATCCCCCCGGGTTCTTC
size: once
J: TRBJ2-1
V: TRBV4-1
D: .

CDR3: CTSSPGLGGYEQYF
DNA: TGCACCAGCAGCCCGGGACTAGGTGGCTACGAGCAGTACTTC
size: .
J: TRBJ2-7
V: TRBV5-1
D: TRBD2

CDR3: CASSQGDSRPNTEAFF
DNA: TGCGCCAGCAGCCAAGGGGACAGCCGACCGAACACTGAAGCTTTCTTT
size: .
J: TRBJ1-1
V: TRBV4-3
D: TRBD1

CDR3: CASSPQGTSKGELFF
DNA: TGTGCCAGCTCACCGCAAGGGACTAGCAAGGGGGAGCTGTTTTTT
size: once
J: TRBJ2-2
V: TRBV18
D: TRBD2

CDR3: CAAGRRAGGSQPQHF
DNA: TGTGCCGCGGGCCGTCGAGCAGGGGGCAGTCAGCCCCAGCATTTT
size: .
J: TRBJ1-5
V: TRBV27
D: TRBD1

CDR3: CASSPRTGQNEKLFF
DNA: TGTGCCAGCAGCCCTCGGACAGGGCAAAATGAAAAACTGTTTTTT
size: few
J: TRBJ1-4
V: TRBV7-2
D: TRBD1

CDR3: CASSPTAGLSPGKLFF
DNA: TGTGCCAGTAGTCCGACCGCAGGACTATCGCCGGGAAAACTGTTTTTT
size: .
J: TRBJ1-4
V: TRBV19
D: .

CDR3: CASSPGLAGPAFF
DNA: TGTGCCAGCAGCCCGGGACTAGCGGGTCCCGCGTTCTTC
size: .
J: TRBJ2-1
V: TRBV7-2
D: TRBD2

CDR3: CASSRGMNTEAFF
DNA: TGTGCCAGCAGCCGCGGAATGAACACTGAAGCTTTCTTT
size: once
J: TRBJ1-1
V: TRBV7-3
D: .

CDR3: CASSVGGGNEQFF
DNA: TGTGCCAGCAGCGTAGGGGGAGGGAATGAGCAGTTCTTC
size: few
J: TRBJ2-1
V: TRBV9
D: TRBD2

CDR3: CASSSGFPNEQFF
DNA: TGTGCCAGCAGTTCCGGGTTCCCGAATGAGCAGTTCTTC
size: .
J: TRBJ2-1
V: TRBV28
D: .

CDR3: CASSPGSLAVKTQYF
DNA: TGTGCCAGCAGCCCTGGGAGCCTAGCGGTGAAGACCCAGTACTTC
size: .
J: TRBJ2-5
V: TRBV3-1/TRBV3-2
D: TRBD2

CDR3: CASSVGGNNEQFF
DNA: TGTGCCAGCAGTGTAGGGGGTAACAATGAGCAGTTCTTC
size: .
J: TRBJ2-1
V: TRBV2
D: .